The present entry profiles one T cell receptor beta chain with its context. As yet, its antigen is unknown. This entry comes from a study of T cell responses to AZD1222 COVID-19 vaccine. Regarding the study as a whole: Recipients of AZD1222 seropositive at baseline numbered only 6 or 7.

Clones were read by immunoSEQ multiplex PCR, and TCRdb kept only the in-frame ones, dropping some. Of over 130,000 clones detected, 70% to 90% appear once; the ten largest clones hold 4.7%. Unmatched junction bases numbered 8, after V lost 4 bases and J lost 3 bases. Germline CDR1 reads WSHSY; CDR2 reads SAAADI. This CDR3 is built from 16 residues. This receptor was identified in an adult in good health. The input for sequencing was peripheral blood, taken on day 0 of AZD1222 vaccination. V gene TRBV10-2 combines with J gene TRBJ2-1; 8 positions match TRBD2. In DNA, the CDR3 is TGCGCCAGCAGTGTTGAAAGCGGGGGCTACTACAATGAGCAGTTCTTC. It encodes CASSVESGGYYNEQFF.